This T cell receptor beta chain was sequenced during a study of CXCR3-negative and CXCR3-positive naive CD8 T cells. Points from the study as a whole: Against CXCR3-negative naive cells, CXCR3-positive naive cells showed more hydrophobic TRB CDR3s. Similarly elevated diversity marked both naive subsets, with memory CD8+ cells showing far lower diversity.

As for this clonotype: The antigen remains unidentified.

CDR1 and CDR2 (germline): LGHNA, YSLEER. The CDR3 sequence is 13 residues long. The libraries of TRB cDNA were constructed through 5' RACE using UMI labels. TCRdb re-called the 5' RACE reads and gives one entry per CDR3 protein, without DNA. The sample table includes 150,000 or so distinct CDR3 sequences. Sequencing input: naive CXCR3+ CD8+ T cells from blood. The subset is: CD45RO-CCR7+CD27+CD95- naive CD8+ T cells expressing CXCR3 (TNR3+). The clonotype originates from a human donor in good health. Some clones in this sample may be carry-over from other donors' samples. The chain joins TRBV4-3 to TRBJ2-7; TCRdb's D call, TRBD1, is unchecked because there is no DNA. The CDR3 is CASSHGQGYEQYF.